A selection of T cell receptor beta chains follows, all from one sample in a study of OX40 agonist ivuxolimab in advanced cancers. Libraries were prepared by immunoSEQ multiplex PCR; TCRdb keeps only in-frame clonotypes and omits some of them. The sample carries about 91,000 clones, under 90% recorded once. The sequenced sample was CD4+ or CD8+ T cells sorted from blood, obtained in a trial of the OX40 agonist ivuxolimab. The receptors shown here come from an adult with an advanced solid tumor such as melanoma, head and neck, liver or kidney cancer. Both conserved end residues are part of each CDR3. A D gene is named only where the DNA matches it firmly. Some rows have no size entry. The others give once, few or many, or a class for an expanded clone.

size: .
J: TRBJ2-1
V: TRBV7-3
D: .
DNA: TGTGCCAGCAGCCTCACGTTAAGCTCCTACAATGAGCAGTTCTTC
CDR3: CASSLTLSSYNEQFF

size: .
J: TRBJ2-3
V: TRBV6-5
D: .
DNA: TGTGCCAGCAGAAATAGAGGGGTCGCAGATACGCAGTATTTT
CDR3: CASRNRGVADTQYF

size: .
J: TRBJ2-1
V: TRBV5-1
D: TRBD2
DNA: TGCGCCAGCAGCTTGGAGCGGGAGGGTCGCAATGAGCAGTTCTTC
CDR3: CASSLEREGRNEQFF

size: .
J: TRBJ2-5
V: TRBV5-1
D: TRBD2
DNA: TGCGCCAGCAGCTTGGGCGGGAGCCGGGAAGAGACCCAGTACTTC
CDR3: CASSLGGSREETQYF

size: .
J: TRBJ2-5
V: TRBV11-2
D: TRBD2
DNA: TGTGCCAGCAGCTATCCGGGAGGGTCCGAGACCCAGTACTTC
CDR3: CASSYPGGSETQYF

size: .
J: TRBJ1-4
V: TRBV5-1
D: .
DNA: TGCGCCAGCAGCCCCGGTTCCTGGGGGCGACCGTCTAATGAAAAACTGTTTTTT
CDR3: CASSPGSWGRPSNEKLFF

size: .
J: TRBJ2-1
V: TRBV5-1
D: .
DNA: TGCGCCAGCAGCTTGGTAGGCCTAGGGGAACGCAATGAGCAGTTCTTC
CDR3: CASSLVGLGERNEQFF

size: .
J: TRBJ2-7
V: TRBV6-1
D: .
DNA: TGTGCCAGCAGTCCGGAACGAACCTACGAGCAGTACTTC
CDR3: CASSPERTYEQYF

size: .
J: TRBJ1-1
V: TRBV29-1
D: .
DNA: TGCAGCGTTGAAGGACAGAGGGTTCAGAACACTGAAGCTTTCTTT
CDR3: CSVEGQRVQNTEAFF

size: .
J: TRBJ1-1
V: TRBV2
D: .
DNA: TGTGCCAGCAGTGAAGCTGGTGGGGCCCGAAAAGCTTTCTTT
CDR3: CASSEAGGARKAFF

size: .
J: TRBJ2-1
V: TRBV11-3
D: .
DNA: TGTGCCAGCAGCCCCGGCAACGATGAGCAGTTCTTC
CDR3: CASSPGNDEQFF

size: .
J: TRBJ2-7
V: TRBV6-5
D: .
DNA: TGTGCCAGCAGTTACTGGGGGGTGGCGCAGTACTTC
CDR3: CASSYWGVAQYF

size: .
J: TRBJ1-1
V: TRBV11-3
D: .
DNA: TGTGCCAGCAGCTTTGGGGGGATCAGGACTGAAGCTTTCTTT
CDR3: CASSFGGIRTEAFF

size: .
J: TRBJ1-1
V: TRBV20-1
D: .
DNA: TGCAGTGCCCCCCTACAGGGAGAAGCTTTCTTT
CDR3: CSAPLQGEAFF

size: .
J: TRBJ2-3
V: TRBV5-1
D: .
DNA: TGCGCCAGCAGCTTGCCTGCAGGAGGTACGCAGTATTTT
CDR3: CASSLPAGGTQYF

size: .
J: TRBJ2-5
V: TRBV10-3
D: TRBD2
DNA: TGTGCCACCAGACTAGCAGGATCCCAAGAGACCCAGTACTTC
CDR3: CATRLAGSQETQYF

size: once
J: TRBJ2-7
V: TRBV2
D: .
DNA: TGTGCCAGCAGTCCGGCGCAATACGAGCAGTACTTC
CDR3: CASSPAQYEQYF

size: .
J: TRBJ2-7
V: TRBV6-6
D: .
DNA: TGTGCCAGCAGTTTTCGAGTCTCCTACGAGCAGTACTTC
CDR3: CASSFRVSYEQYF

size: .
J: TRBJ2-5
V: TRBV11-3
D: TRBD2
DNA: TGTGCCAGCAGCGGTGCGGGAGGGACCCAAGAGACCCAGTACTTC
CDR3: CASSGAGGTQETQYF

size: .
J: TRBJ1-2
V: TRBV7-9
D: .
DNA: TGTGCCAGCAGCTTAGGGTCCGTAAACTATGGCTACACCTTC
CDR3: CASSLGSVNYGYTF

size: .
J: TRBJ2-5
V: TRBV4-2
D: TRBD2
DNA: TGTGCCAGCAGCCAACAAGCGGGAAGCCACCAAGAGACCCAGTACTTC
CDR3: CASSQQAGSHQETQYF

size: .
J: TRBJ2-5
V: TRBV2
D: .
DNA: TGTGCCAGCAGTGATAGGCGGCAAGAGACCCAGTACTTC
CDR3: CASSDRRQETQYF

size: .
J: TRBJ2-7
V: TRBV5-8
D: .
DNA: TGTGCCAGCAGCTACCGCCCGCGGCCGAGGGACGAGCAGTACTTC
CDR3: CASSYRPRPRDEQYF

size: .
J: TRBJ1-1
V: TRBV7-6
D: .
DNA: TGTGCCAGCAGCTTCGGCGGAGTGAACACTGAAGCTTTCTTT
CDR3: CASSFGGVNTEAFF

size: .
J: TRBJ2-5
V: TRBV5-1
D: TRBD2
DNA: TGCGCCAGCAGCTTGGAGTCTAGCGGGCAAGAGACCCAGTACTTC
CDR3: CASSLESSGQETQYF

size: .
J: TRBJ1-1
V: TRBV6-5
D: .
DNA: TGTGCCAGCAAATCGGCAGATAACACTGAAGCTTTCTTT
CDR3: CASKSADNTEAFF

size: .
J: TRBJ2-5
V: TRBV7-9
D: TRBD2
DNA: TGTGCCAGCAGCCGACTAGCGGGATGGGAGACCCAGTACTTC
CDR3: CASSRLAGWETQYF

size: .
J: TRBJ2-3
V: TRBV28
D: .
DNA: TGTGCCAGCAGTACCAATGGTGGGGCAGATACGCAGTATTTT
CDR3: CASSTNGGADTQYF

size: .
J: TRBJ2-4
V: TRBV6-5
D: .
DNA: TGTGCCAGCAGTCGGAGCTTAGCCAAAAACATTCAGTACTTC
CDR3: CASSRSLAKNIQYF

size: .
J: TRBJ2-7
V: TRBV2
D: .
DNA: TGTGCCAGCAGTGAATCGGGGGCTGGCTCCTACGAGCAGTACTTC
CDR3: CASSESGAGSYEQYF

size: .
J: TRBJ2-7
V: TRBV28
D: .
DNA: TGTGCCAGCAGTAGACGGGGTCGCTCCTACGAGCAGTACTTC
CDR3: CASSRRGRSYEQYF

size: .
J: TRBJ2-1
V: TRBV5-4
D: TRBD2
DNA: TGTGCCAGCAGTATTGGGGGGACTAGCGGCTACAATGAGCAGTTCTTC
CDR3: CASSIGGTSGYNEQFF

size: .
J: TRBJ2-2
V: TRBV5-4
D: TRBD1
DNA: TGTGCCAGCAGCTACGGGACAGGGGGCACCGGGGAGCTGTTTTTT
CDR3: CASSYGTGGTGELFF

size: .
J: TRBJ1-2
V: TRBV5-4
D: .
DNA: TGTGCCAGCAGACGTGACAGCTATGGCTACACCTTC
CDR3: CASRRDSYGYTF

size: .
J: TRBJ1-3
V: TRBV5-1
D: .
DNA: TGCGCCAGCAGCCCCCTCGGAGTAACTGGAAACACCATATATTTT
CDR3: CASSPLGVTGNTIYF

size: .
J: TRBJ1-1
V: TRBV7-3
D: .
DNA: TGTGCCAGCAGCTTAACGCCTGTAAACACTGAAGCTTTCTTT
CDR3: CASSLTPVNTEAFF

size: .
J: TRBJ2-5
V: TRBV14
D: .
DNA: TGTGCCAGCAGCCGAAGTACGGGCGGAGGGGAGACCCAGTACTTC
CDR3: CASSRSTGGGETQYF

size: .
J: TRBJ1-2
V: TRBV2
D: TRBD1
DNA: TGTGCCAGTGTCAGGGACAGGGTTGACTATGGCTACACCTTC
CDR3: CASVRDRVDYGYTF

size: .
J: TRBJ2-7
V: TRBV11-2
D: .
DNA: TGTGCCAGCAGCCGGGACTCCTACGAGCAGTACTTC
CDR3: CASSRDSYEQYF

size: once
J: TRBJ1-3
V: TRBV5-1
D: TRBD1
DNA: TGCGCCAGCAGCTTGGAGACAGGGATAGGAAACACCATATATTTT
CDR3: CASSLETGIGNTIYF

size: .
J: TRBJ2-7
V: TRBV10-3
D: .
DNA: TGTGCCATCAGGCCCTCCCGCAGTCTTTTGGGACGGTACGAGCAGTACTTC
CDR3: CAIRPSRSLLGRYEQYF

size: .
J: TRBJ1-2
V: TRBV28
D: .
DNA: TGTGCCAGCAGTCCAGGGTCCCAACAGGGTTATGGCTACACCTTC
CDR3: CASSPGSQQGYGYTF

size: few
J: TRBJ2-3
V: TRBV5-1
D: .
DNA: TGCGCCAGCAGCTGGGGGTTCGGGGAGGTCACAGATACGCAGTATTTT
CDR3: CASSWGFGEVTDTQYF

size: .
J: TRBJ1-4
V: TRBV6-5
D: TRBD1
DNA: TGTGCCAGCAGTCCCCCGGGACAGGGGGGTGAAAAACTGTTTTTT
CDR3: CASSPPGQGGEKLFF